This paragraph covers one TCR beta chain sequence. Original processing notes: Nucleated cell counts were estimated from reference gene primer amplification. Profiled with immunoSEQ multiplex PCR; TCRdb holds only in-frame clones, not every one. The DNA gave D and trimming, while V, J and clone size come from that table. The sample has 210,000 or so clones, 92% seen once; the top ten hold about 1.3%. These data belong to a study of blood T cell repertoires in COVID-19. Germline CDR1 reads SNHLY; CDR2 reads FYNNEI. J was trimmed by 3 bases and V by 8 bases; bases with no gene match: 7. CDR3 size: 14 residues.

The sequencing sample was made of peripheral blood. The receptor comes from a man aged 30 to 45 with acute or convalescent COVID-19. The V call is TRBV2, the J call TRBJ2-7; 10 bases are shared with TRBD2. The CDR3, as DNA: TGTGCCAGCCAGCCGGGACTAGCGATCTACGAGCAGTACTTC. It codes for CASQPGLAIYEQYF. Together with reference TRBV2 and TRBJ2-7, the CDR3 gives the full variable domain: EPEVTQTPSHQVTQMGQEVILRCVPISNHLYFYWYRQILGQKVEFLVSFYNNEISEKSEIFDDQFSVERPDGSNFTLKIRSTKLEDSAMYFCASQPGLAIYEQYFGPGTRLTVT.